This TCR beta chain was sequenced during a study of OX40 agonist ivuxolimab in advanced cancers. Method: immunoSEQ multiplex PCR; TCRdb's copy keeps in-frame clones and lacks some. The table includes 70,000 to 95,000 clones, around 88% detected once. The material was CD4+ or CD8+ T cells sorted from blood, obtained in a trial of the OX40 agonist ivuxolimab. This receptor was obtained from an adult with an advanced solid tumor such as melanoma, head and neck, liver or kidney cancer.

The CDR3 sequence is CASSWDRSKAGNTIYF. The CDR3 DNA sequence: TGTGCCAGCAGCTGGGACAGGTCAAAGGCTGGAAACACCATATATTTT. V usage is TRBV5-6 and J usage is TRBJ1-3; 8 positions agree with TRBD1. The CDR3 extends over 16 amino acids. Germline V gene sequence: CDR1 SGHDT, CDR2 YYEEEE. Unmatched junction bases numbered 7, after V lost 3 bases and J lost 2 bases.